Listed here are 31 T cell receptor beta chains from one sample, sequenced in a study of cytomegalovirus exposure and HLA in healthy donors. Profiled with immunoSEQ multiplex PCR; TCRdb holds only in-frame clones, not every one. The sample records about 110,000 clones, 90% to 97% being singletons. Sequenced input: PBMCs. These receptors were obtained from a woman between 18 and 29 years old in good health and CMV-seronegative.

The CDR3 is CASSPGGLNTGELFF. The DNA for the CDR3 is TGTGCCAGCTCACCCGGAGGGCTGAACACCGGGGAGCTGTTTTTT. The chain carries TRBV18 and TRBJ2-2, with D possibly TRBD2 on 6 matching bases. With 3 bases removed from V and 1 base from J, the gap between germline ends came to 9 bases. The CDR3 runs 15 residues. From germline, CDR1 is KGHSH and CDR2 LQKENI.

V is TRBV5-1 and J is TRBJ2-5, with D perhaps TRBD1 (8 bases). Germline V CDR1 and CDR2: SGHRS, YFSETQ. The CDR3 contains 15 residues. Trimming left V 4 bases short and J 4 bases short, with 17 bases between. The CDR3 DNA sequence: TGCGCCAGCAGCCCGAATACAGGGGGGGCAGAGACCCAGTACTTC. It is translated as CASSPNTGGAETQYF.

This sequence joins TRBV19 and TRBJ1-2; no firm D call. CDR1 is LNHDA, CDR2 SQIVND, per germline (reference sequence). CDR3 size: 13 residues. Between the trimmed V and J ends, which lost 7 bases and 3 bases, there was a span of 12 bases. The CDR3 here is CASKAGIDYGYTF. DNA for the CDR3: TGTGCCAGTAAGGCGGGGATCGACTATGGCTACACCTTC.

The chain recombines TRBV28 with TRBJ1-4; TRBD1 aligns across 10 bases. V trimming: 5 bases; J trimming: 13 bases; junction bases outside the gene matches: 13. Germline values: CDR1 MDHEN, CDR2 SYDVKM. The CDR3 sequence is 15 residues long. CDR3 bases: TGTGCCAGCAGTCCCGGGGGACAGGGGTACTTAGGACTGTTTTTT. Translation: CASSPGGQGYLGLFF.

The gene calls are TRBV19 and TRBJ2-1; 7 bases agree with TRBD2. Germline lookup yields CDR1 LNHDA and CDR2 SQIVND (reference sequence). V was clipped by 3 bases and J by 0 bases; unmatched bases: 2. The CDR3 has 15 amino acids. The CDR3 is CASSMGGSSYNEQFF. Written as DNA, the CDR3 is TGTGCCAGTAGTATGGGGGGGAGCTCCTACAATGAGCAGTTCTTC.

The V call is TRBV6-1, the J call TRBJ1-6; no firm D call. Trimming cost V 4 bases and J 0 bases, with 7 bases left between them. The CDR3 contains 15 residues. Germline CDR1 and CDR2: MNHNS and SASEGT. The CDR3, as DNA: TGTGCCAGCAGTGTAAAGAGCTCCTATAATTCACCCCTCCACTTT. This sequence encodes CASSVKSSYNSPLHF.

V is TRBV19 and J is TRBJ1-6, with D unclear. The CDR3 consists of 12 residues. The germline gives CDR1 LNHDA, CDR2 SQIVND (reference sequence). Trimming pared 5 bases from V and 8 bases from J, leaving 7 bases between. CDR3: CASSPQDSPLHF. The CDR3 DNA follows: TGTGCCAGTAGTCCCCAGGATTCACCCCTCCACTTT.

This clone has a handful of counts. J is TRBJ2-7 and V is TRBV27; D perhaps matches TRBD2 (7 bases). Per germline, CDR1 MNHEY and CDR2 SMNVEV (reference sequence). V was trimmed by 1 base and J by 6 bases, leaving 22 bases between them. The CDR3 contains 17 residues. DNA for the CDR3: TGTGCCAGCAGTTTATTTCGAAGTGGGGGGGCAATGAGCGAGCAGTACTTC. Its translation: CASSLFRSGGAMSEQYF.

The rearrangement links TRBV19 to TRBJ1-1, with 7 bases identical to TRBD1. This CDR3 spans 15 amino acids. V trimming: 7 bases; J trimming: 3 bases; junction bases outside the gene matches: 11. The germline V gene has CDR1 LNHDA and CDR2 SQIVND (reference sequence). CDR3 residues: CASTPRTGGHTEAFF. The DNA for the CDR3 is TGTGCCAGTACCCCCCGGACAGGTGGGCACACTGAAGCTTTCTTT. Full variable domain (outside the CDR3, taken from reference TRBV19 and TRBJ1-1): DGGITQSPKYLFRKEGQNVTLSCEQNLNHDAMYWYRQDPGQGLRLIYYSQIVNDFQKGDIAEGYSVSREKKESFPLTVTSAQKNPTAFYLCASTPRTGGHTEAFFGQGTRLTVV.

The chain uses TRBV4-3 and TRBJ1-2; 10 bases are a match to TRBD1. The germline CDR1 and CDR2 sequences are LGHNA and YSLEER. This CDR3 contains 15 residues. The junction had 3 bases not matched to a gene; V was cut back by 1 base and J by 4 bases. The CDR3 DNA follows: TGCGCCAGCAGCCAAGTTGGGACAGGGGTCTATGGCTACACCTTC. Translating gives CASSQVGTGVYGYTF.

The chain has TRBV18 and TRBJ1-2; TRBD1 agrees at 7 bases. Trimming at V came to 3 bases and at J to 6 bases, leaving 13 bases not matched to a gene. CDR3 length equals 16 residues. Per germline, CDR1 KGHSH and CDR2 LQKENI. In DNA form, the CDR3 reads TGTGCCAGCTCACCCCAGGGGGGCAGGAACTCCAATGGCTACACCTTC. Translation gives CASSPQGGRNSNGYTF.

V is TRBV7-3 and J is TRBJ2-5, with a tentative D call TRBD2 (7 bases). The V end lost 6 bases, the J end lost 1 base, and 15 bases lay between the germline ends. This CDR3 has 15 amino acids. CDR1 is SGHTA and CDR2 is FQGTGA in the germline V gene. CDR3 nucleotide sequence: TGTGCCAGCAGGAGGCGGGGGCTCATCCAAGAGACCCAGTACTTC. As protein: CASRRRGLIQETQYF.

CDR3 DNA sequence: TGTGCCAGCAGTTCAGCGGGGGGCCTCAACAATGAGCAGTTCTTC. This encodes CASSSAGGLNNEQFF. V and J are TRBV27 and TRBJ2-1, with TRBD2 matching 9 bases. The CDR3 is made up of 15 amino acids. From germline, CDR1 is MNHEY and CDR2 SMNVEV (reference sequence). After removal of 4 bases from V and 5 bases from J, the junction contained 6 bases not matched to a gene.

This sequence joins TRBV19 and TRBJ1-2; D is undetermined. The CDR3 length is 14 residues. V was cut by 5 bases and J by 8 bases, with 18 bases left in between. Germline V gene lookup returns CDR1 LNHDA and CDR2 SQIVND (reference sequence). The CDR3: CASSLYDKPAGYTF. CDR3 coding DNA: TGTGCCAGTAGTCTCTACGACAAGCCCGCAGGCTACACCTTC.

The V gene is TRBV28, the J gene TRBJ2-1; 8 nucleotides line up with TRBD1. V shed 6 bases and J 0 bases; nucleotides not matched to a gene: 4. The CDR3 loop spans 15 amino acids. Germline V CDR1 and CDR2: MDHEN, SYDVKM. CDR3 nucleotide sequence: TGTGCCAGCAGACTAACAGGGGGCTCCTACAATGAGCAGTTCTTC. Translating gives CASRLTGGSYNEQFF.

This clone was picked up one time. The chain is built from TRBV9 and TRBJ2-3; 7 bases are shared with TRBD1. V lost 0 bases and J lost 1; bases outside the gene matches: 2. Germline lookup yields CDR1 SGDLS and CDR2 YYNGEE. The CDR3 runs 15 residues. CDR3 in amino acids: CASSVVGGGTDTQYF. The CDR3, as DNA: TGTGCCAGCAGCGTAGTAGGGGGCGGCACAGATACGCAGTATTTT.

This rearrangement joins TRBV11-2 to TRBJ2-1; 9 positions match TRBD1. CDR1 and CDR2 (germline): SGHAT, FQNNGV. The CDR3 totals 15 residues. Losses at the gene ends were 6 bases for V and 10 bases for J; bases not matched to a gene: 13. This CDR3 is CASSSWDREVKEQFF. The DNA of the CDR3 is TGTGCCAGCAGTAGTTGGGACAGGGAGGTAAAGGAGCAGTTCTTC.

V is TRBV6-5 and J is TRBJ1-6; TRBD1 might be the D (5 bases). The CDR3 consists of 14 residues. V was cut by 0 bases and J by 8 bases, with 8 bases left in between. Germline CDR1 MNHEY, CDR2 SVGAGI. CDR3 coding DNA: TGTGCCAGCAGTTACTCGTCGGGGGATTCACCCCTCCACTTT. This translates into CASSYSSGDSPLHF.

The J gene is TRBJ1-2, the V gene TRBV28, with D possibly matching TRBD1 (5 bases). CDR3 size: 16 residues. Trimming removed 7 bases from V and 4 bases from J, with 22 bases in between. CDR1 and CDR2 from the germline V gene are MDHEN and SYDVKM. CDR3 loop: CASTRLQAVGSYGYTF. CDR3 coding DNA: TGTGCCAGCACCCGGTTACAGGCGGTGGGCAGCTATGGCTACACCTTC.

The chain has TRBV7-2 and TRBJ2-1, with 8 bases aligning to TRBD2. The germline gives CDR1 SGHTA, CDR2 FQGNSA. V lost 1 base to trimming and J lost 3 bases; unmatched junction nucleotides: 2. This CDR3 has 15 residues. The CDR3 reads CASSLGRGDYNEQFF. As DNA, the CDR3 is TGTGCCAGCAGCTTAGGGCGGGGGGACTACAATGAGCAGTTCTTC.

With regard to this clone: Other DNA sequences within the sample encode an identical CDR3. This chain joins TRBV27 and TRBJ2-7; D is unresolved. There are 13 residues in the CDR3. V was clipped by 3 bases and J by 2 bases, with 8 bases between them. Germline V gene sequence: CDR1 MNHEY, CDR2 SMNVEV (reference sequence). The chain's CDR3 is CASSLARTYEQYF. DNA for the CDR3: TGTGCCAGCAGTTTGGCCAGGACCTACGAGCAGTACTTC.

This sequence joins TRBV7-9 and TRBJ2-3; 12 bases align to TRBD2. V dropped 7 bases and J dropped 2; count of bases not matched to a gene: 7. CDR1 and CDR2 from the germline V gene are SEHNR and FQNEAQ (reference sequence). CDR3 size: 16 residues. In DNA form, the CDR3 reads TGTGCCAGCAACCCGACTAGCGGGAGTGACACAGATACGCAGTATTTT. It yields the protein CASNPTSGSDTDTQYF. The complete variable domain, with remaining parts taken from reference TRBV7-9 and TRBJ2-3, reads DTGVSQNPRHKITKRGQNVTFRCDPISEHNRLYWYRQTLGQGPEFLTYFQNEAQLEKSRLLSDRFSAERPKGSFSTLEIQRTEQGDSAMYLCASNPTSGSDTDTQYFGPGTRLTVL.

The chain has TRBV4-1 and TRBJ2-1; TRBD1 matches 10 bases. V trimming: 5 bases; J trimming: 7 bases; junction bases outside the gene matches: 5. The CDR3 is made up of 14 amino acids. The germline V gene has CDR1 MGHRA and CDR2 YSYEKL. Written as DNA, the CDR3 is TGCGCCAGCAGCTATGGACAGGGGGGAAATGAGCAGTTCTTC. It yields the protein CASSYGQGGNEQFF.

The V gene is TRBV5-4, the J gene TRBJ1-1; no reliable D call. The CDR3 is 14 residues long. V lost 8 bases and J 3 bases, leaving 17 bases between the germline ends. The V gene's germline CDR1 is SGHNT and CDR2 YYREEE (reference sequence). CDR3 residues: CASGRAAGDTEAFF. The DNA for the CDR3 is TGTGCCAGTGGTCGAGCGGCAGGAGACACTGAAGCTTTCTTT.

This CDR3 reads CASSFGVRGLNTEAFF. The CDR3 bases are TGTGCCAGCAGTTTTGGTGTCAGGGGATTGAACACTGAAGCTTTCTTT. This rearrangement joins TRBV28 to TRBJ1-1, with D perhaps matching TRBD1 (6 bases). The CDR3 has 16 residues. Trimming took off 3 bases at V and 0 bases at J, with 14 bases between the two ends. From germline, CDR1 is MDHEN and CDR2 SYDVKM.

The V call is TRBV7-9, the J call TRBJ2-7, with a possible D match to TRBD2 (6 bases). V lost 6 bases and J 2 bases, leaving 11 bases between the germline ends. Germline V CDR1 and CDR2: SEHNR, FQNEAQ (reference sequence). The length of the CDR3 is 13 residues. The CDR3 nucleotides are TGTGCCAGCAGACCCGGGGAGGCCTACGAGCAGTACTTC. It specifies CASRPGEAYEQYF.

The V and J genes are TRBV7-2 and TRBJ1-2; TRBD1 matches at 7 bases. CDR1 and CDR2 from the germline V gene are SGHTA and FQGNSA. CDR3 length: 14 amino acids. J gave up 5 bases and V 4 bases, and 7 bases lay outside the gene matches. The CDR3 nucleotides are TGTGCCAGCAGCTCCCAAACAGGGGTTTATGGCTACACCTTC. Its translation is CASSSQTGVYGYTF.

The chain is built from TRBV7-9 and TRBJ2-5; perhaps TRBD1 as D (6 bases). This CDR3 is 18 amino acids long. The germline V and J ends were trimmed by 3 bases and 4 bases, with 24 bases remaining between them. Germline-derived CDR1 and CDR2 are SEHNR and FQNEAQ (reference sequence). The CDR3 here is CASSLGTYMSPSLETQYF. Here the CDR3 DNA reads TGTGCCAGCAGCTTGGGGACATACATGAGCCCCTCTCTAGAGACCCAGTACTTC.

This clone was recorded only once. The chain is built from TRBV7-2 and TRBJ1-6; D possibly corresponds to TRBD1 (5 bases). Per germline, CDR1 SGHTA and CDR2 FQGNSA. CDR3 length equals 15 residues. V was clipped by 6 bases and J by 1 base, with 10 bases between them. The CDR3 loop reads CASRGGASYNSPLHF. In DNA form, the CDR3 reads TGTGCCAGCAGAGGAGGGGCTTCCTATAATTCACCCCTCCACTTT.

V gene TRBV18 combines with J gene TRBJ2-2, with TRBD1 matching 9 bases. Germline lookup yields CDR1 KGHSH and CDR2 LQKENI. This CDR3 has 15 amino acids. After removal of 3 bases from V and 3 bases from J, the junction contained 2 bases not matched to a gene. CDR3 bases: TGTGCCAGCTCACCTCGACAGGGGGACACCGGGGAGCTGTTTTTT. This sequence encodes CASSPRQGDTGELFF.

The gene calls are TRBV30 and TRBJ2-1; the D gene is possibly TRBD2 (6 bases). Germline values: CDR1 GTSNPN, CDR2 SVGIG (reference sequence). The CDR3 consists of 16 residues. V dropped 0 bases and J dropped 4 bases, with 16 bases sitting between them. The DNA of the CDR3 is TGTGCCTGGAGTGTCTTGGTGGGGAGGAGTTACAATGAGCAGTTCTTC. Its translation: CAWSVLVGRSYNEQFF.